This T cell receptor (beta chain) stems from a study of cytomegalovirus exposure and HLA in healthy donors (TCRdb year 2017). Regarding the complete study: An earlier analysis of about 560 of the donors reported 276 Gb of sequence data and 90 million to 120 million unique TCR beta sequences obtained from some 200 million T cells. Around 300 gigabases of sequencing data and 78 million or so unique TCR sequences were included in an early release covering under 650 HLA-typed donors. Of the 350 to 450 genotyped donors, over 65% fell in the genetic ancestry cluster associated with self-reported Caucasian donors. The aim of the study was to test whether cataloging public T cell receptors could identify signatures of past pathogen exposure. The study profiled the T cell repertoires of fewer than 850 subjects by immunosequencing and related them to cytomegalovirus serostatus. In addition to the first cohort of approximately 670 subjects, a separate validation cohort of 120 different subjects was used. To predict cytomegalovirus infection status, the study brought together high-throughput TCR immunosequencing, statistical association of individual TCRs with disease status, and machine learning. To study patterns of TCR occurrence, a later analysis re-analyzed previously published TCR beta repertoires from around 660 donors and added high-resolution HLA genotyping. In the later analysis, no new phenotypic data were used to find candidate immune exposures; instead, reliance was placed on TCR beta sequences and their occurrence across donors. To decide whether each TCR beta V gene segment behaved as functional or pseudogenic, an earlier analysis of 587 of the donors relied on high-throughput TCR beta sequencing. Donor age, sex, ethnicity and CMV serostatus were compiled together with the repertoire data. In a later genetic analysis, genome-wide SNP genotypes for about 55% of the roughly 700 donors were used, and that subset was treated as a discovery cohort. Every repertoire in the discovery cohort had been generated on one and the same sequencing platform. Class I and class II HLA loci were covered by the typing at four-digit resolution. Typing coverage varied by locus: roughly 629-630 donors for A, B, C, DRB1 and DQB1; about 520 for DQA1; approximately 570 for DPA1; 450 to 480 for DPB1. About five DR-DQ haplotypes were treated as single units for association and clustering because of strong linkage in the cohort. Among a few hundred genotyped donors of the cohort, an average of about 240,000 unique TCR beta nucleotide sequences were sequenced per donor, about a sixth of them non-productive. The investigation overall reported the following: A further reported finding was that TCR beta sequences accurately predicted the HLA-A and HLA-B alleles for most subjects in the first cohort. For the cohort, immune exposure information was limited to CMV serostatus. HLA typing was unavailable for some donors at each locus, so association tests used only the typed subset. The earlier analysis of about 600 of the donors excluded some 15 rarely observed V segments, including chromosome 9 orphons, because counts were too low. Most TCR sequences were seen in very few donors, while some public TCRs were found in many individuals. In a later genetic analysis, fewer N-insertions in productive TCRs were reported among donors in an Asian-associated ancestry cluster than the approximately 670-donor mean. The presence/absence analyses assumed that sequencing depth was roughly uniform across donors, and that assumption may not be true. At a false discovery rate of 0.05, a later analysis linked fewer than 20,000 TCR beta sequences to specific HLA alleles. An earlier analysis of approximately 500 of the donors showed that most TCR beta V segments appeared in productive rearrangements either about 87% or about 30% of the time, which broadly matched IMGT annotations. Linkage disequilibrium might explain the correlated functional status among segregating V segments, but an unknown experimental factor could not be excluded. The study listed 164 TCR beta chains as associated with cytomegalovirus. When HLA alleles, especially DR and DQ, strongly co-occurred, TCR associations were difficult to assign to individual alleles. Some IMGT-functional V segments, including TRBV6-2 and TRBV6-3, could not be distinguished by the 87-base-pair reads and were therefore excluded. V-gene and J-gene trimming of TCR beta chains was associated with a missense DCLRE1C variant in a later genetic analysis, and the association was replicated in an independent cohort. Compared with equally common non-associated chains, HLA-associated TCR beta chains in a later analysis were more clonally expanded and had lower generation probabilities. According to the authors, the approach could potentially be generalized to other disease states and immunological phenotypes. Cytomegalovirus status was reported to be diagnosed by the classifier with high specificity and sensitivity in both the original and validation cohorts. This cohort had only TCR beta chains sequenced, and the lack of alpha or paired-chain data limited which features could be detected. A few of the identified cytomegalovirus-associated TCR beta chains were confirmed in vitro to be specific for cytomegalovirus antigens. According to a later analysis, TCR association rates differed among HLA loci, with DRB1 alleles showing the most associated TCRs and HLA-C alleles showing the fewest. A cluster of highly shared sequence variants was judged likely to represent a technical artifact of the sequencing pipeline. Several of the top co-occurrence clusters appeared to be linked to parvovirus B19, influenza, CMV and Epstein-Barr virus, according to a later analysis. Most CMV-associated TCR beta chains appeared to be HLA-restricted in a later analysis, and the HLA associations seemed to be driven largely by CMV exposure.

Library preparation employed the immunoSEQ multiplex PCR assay. For the multiplex PCR, a mixture combining 60 forward primers for TCR Vbeta segments and 13 reverse primers for TCR Jbeta segments was used. Amplification of the CDR3 region of rearranged TCR beta genes was performed with a multiplex PCR assay on genomic DNA. Amplified TCR beta libraries were sequenced as 87-base-pair reads on the Illumina HiSeq System. In the source study's methods: In a later analysis, some 80 million unique TCR beta chains were counted across the roughly 610 repertoires, and roughly 11 million of these chains were shared by at least two donors. Raw reads were error-corrected and collapsed into unique sequences with a nearest-neighbor algorithm that merged closely related sequences to remove PCR and sequencing errors. Alignment of CDR3 sequences to IMGT reference sequences was used to assign V, D and J gene segments. For a sequence to be retained, at least a six-nucleotide match to both a V gene segment and a J gene segment was required. Rearrangements were classified as productive when the CDR3 lacked stop codons and remained in frame with V and J, and all other rearrangements were classified as non-productive. Following IMGT convention, CDR3 was defined as the stretch from the second conserved V-encoded cysteine to the conserved J-encoded phenylalanine. Sequences without an unambiguous match to a single V gene segment were excluded from the earlier analysis of a few hundred of the donors. In an earlier analysis of 587 of the donors, V segments were called functional above 56.7% productive rearrangements and were called segregating when the between-donor standard deviation exceeded 5%. A statistical classification framework was built for diagnosing cytomegalovirus status from the catalog of TCR beta chain sequences. A later analysis assigned V and J genes by comparing TCR nucleotide sequences with IMGT/GENE-DB human TR gene sequences. In a later analysis, CDR3 sequences and most-parsimonious VDJ recombination scenarios were assigned using the TCRdist pipeline. A later analysis defined each TCR beta chain by its CDR3 amino acid sequence plus V-gene family, and excluded reads lacking a unique V-gene family. As a way to deal with suspected cross-contamination and a sequencing artifact, a later analysis dropped roughly 600 nucleotide sequences that were highly shared and had low generation probability. In a later analysis, a clonal expansion index for each public chain was calculated from normalized within-repertoire ranks of inferred template counts. A later analysis computed generation probabilities with a VDJ recombination model fitted to out-of-frame rearrangements, and checked the results against IGoR. A later analysis scored TCR-TCR, TCR-HLA and TCR-CMV co-occurrence with hypergeometric tests, applying a repertoire-size bias correction to TCR pairs. A later analysis estimated false discovery rates by permuting HLA or CMV assignments 20 times. A later analysis grouped co-occurring TCRs with DBSCAN, adding TCRdist sequence similarity when clustering within HLA-allele-positive subsets. For co-occurrence clustering, repertoires with fewer than 30,000 or more than 120,000 public chains were excluded, along with five or six repertoires with anomalous nucleotide sharing. Held by TCRdb, this immuneACCESS table contains in-frame sequences only and omits some clones. Under half of the omission traces to an unresolved V gene where checked; the cause of the rest is unknown. From that table come the V and J calls and clone size; the DNA was used to work out D and trimming. The sample yields 110,000 to 150,000 clones; over 55% were counted once. 2.1% of the sample goes to the ten largest clones.

Concerning this clone itself: Its cognate antigen has yet to be identified. There are no base qualities to consult, and no much larger clone falls within one base.

The cohort was made up of 500 to 800 healthy bone marrow donors. Cohort members were all nominally healthy when sampled, although unrecorded immune exposures were likely present. The donor was CMV seronegative and belonged to the group of around 400 seronegative cohort members. Every donor gave a peripheral blood sample, and the peripheral blood mononuclear cells from that sample were used for TCR beta sequencing. The Qiagen DNeasy Blood Extraction Kit was used to extract genomic DNA from the blood cell samples. Trimming at the junction amounts to 4 bases on V and 0 bases on J, and the germline ends lie 16 bases apart. Based on the germline V gene (reference sequence), the CDR1 and CDR2 sequences are LNHDA and SQIVND. Taken from cysteine to phenylalanine, the CDR3 has 17 residues. This entry keeps only the CDR3 DNA: 51 bases, framed from base 1.

The V and J segments used are TRBV19 and TRBJ1-5; a tentative D call is TRBD1 (6 bases match). Material for sequencing was PBMCs. This receptor was taken from a man between 35 and 55 years old in good health and CMV-seronegative. Read as DNA, the sequence is TGTGCCAGTAGTACCATCGACCGGACAGATAGCAATCAGCCCCAGCATTTT. This encodes CASSTIDRTDSNQPQHF.